The clone carrying this T cell receptor (beta chain) was seen a handful of times. This specimen belongs to a study of blood T cell repertoires in COVID-19. Study-wide context: Collection of acute and convalescent COVID-19 samples took place in the United States, Italy and Spain.

TCRdb's copy holds only in-frame clones and misses some; the assay was immunoSEQ multiplex PCR. The sample comprises fewer than 250,000 clones, 83% of which are singletons, and 3.6% rests with the top ten. Individuals drawn from 20 to 25 US areas were about 18 to 90 years old. Participant-reported clinical history was the basis for cohort assignment. Exposed participants came across a COVID-19 case within 2 weeks before study entry. This CDR3 has 17 residues. With V trimmed by 8 bases and J by 1 base, 14 bases remained unmatched. CDR1 and CDR2 from the germline V gene are LGHDT and YNNKEL (reference sequence).

The sequencing input was PBMCs or T cells enriched from blood (not recorded which). The V call is TRBV3-1 (or the pseudogene TRBV3-2), the J call TRBJ2-4; 7 positions agree with TRBD2. The receptor was derived from a woman aged 40 to 50 who had been exposed to COVID-19. The CDR3 DNA reads as TGTGCCAGCTCCCTGACGGGAGGAAATAATGCCAAAAACATTCAGTACTTC. Translated: CASSLTGGNNAKNIQYF.